The clone carrying this TCR beta chain was seen repeatedly, ten times or more. The authors prepared the TCRbeta library with unique molecular identifiers. TCRdb reprocessed the PCR reads via MiXCR and lists one record per CDR3 protein. The sample holds around 400,000 distinct CDR3 sequences, roughly 11% seen once. This specimen belongs to a study of T-cell reconstitution after alpha-beta-depleted transplantation in children. V gave up 6 bases and J gave up 4 bases; unmatched junction bases: 8. The CDR3 extends over 16 amino acids. Germline CDR1 is SEHNR and CDR2 is FQNEAQ (reference sequence). This TCR was recovered from a human donor who donated a stem cell graft to a child with acute myeloid leukemia. The J gene is TRBJ2-3, the V gene TRBV7-9; the match to TRBD2 covers 12 bases. Sequences were derived from PBMCs from the stem cell graft donor, sampled from the stem cell graft. CDR3 sequence: CASRVVTSGGSDTQYF. Written as DNA, the CDR3 is TGTGCCAGCAGAGTGGTGACTAGCGGGGGCTCAGATACGCAGTATTTT.